One and the same sample provided the 11 T cell receptor beta chains below, sequenced in a study of control samples from healthy donors and cancer patients. Produced via immunoSEQ multiplex PCR; TCRdb's table is partial and in-frame only. The sample shows roughly 120,000 clones, approximately 94% of them seen only once. Material for sequencing was PBMCs. The origin of the receptors is a man aged 50-60 years with head and neck cancer.

The J gene is TRBJ2-3, the V gene TRBV5-1; 7 nucleotides align to TRBD1. The germline V gene encodes CDR1 SGHRS and CDR2 YFSETQ. The CDR3 is made up of 16 amino acids. V lost 0 bases to trimming and J lost 6 bases; unmatched junction nucleotides: 10. In nucleotides, the CDR3 is TGCGCCAGCAGCTTGGCCGACTGGACAGGCGGGGATACGCAGTATTTT. It translates to CASSLADWTGGDTQYF.

V gene TRBV15 combines with J gene TRBJ2-3, with 7 bases identical to TRBD2. The V gene's germline CDR1 is LNHNV and CDR2 YYDKDF (reference sequence). Trimming took 0 bases from V and 5 from J; bases not matched to a gene: 2. The CDR3 contains 14 residues. The DNA for the CDR3 is TGTGCCACCAGCAGAGATCGGGGGGAAGATACGCAGTATTTT. It specifies CATSRDRGEDTQYF.

This chain links TRBV21-1 with TRBJ2-1; the table calls TRBD1, which could not be checked here. TRBV21-1 represents a pseudogene. The length of the CDR3 is 17 residues. CDR3 amino acids: CASSKVDGQGPINEQFF. The CDR3 DNA follows: TGTGCCAGCAGCAAAGTCGATGGACAGGGCCCCATCAATGAGCAGTTCTTC.

The gene calls are TRBV9 and TRBJ1-4; D gene unclear. From germline, CDR1 is SGDLS and CDR2 YYNGEE. The ends were cut back, 4 bases at V and 5 bases at J, with 18 bases in the middle. The CDR3 is 16 amino acids. The CDR3 spells CASSPRVGRENEKLFF. DNA for the CDR3: TGTGCCAGCAGCCCTCGAGTTGGGAGGGAGAATGAAAAACTGTTTTTT.

V and J are TRBV29-1 and TRBJ2-7, with D perhaps given as TRBD1 or TRBD2 (6 bases each). Between the trimmed V and J ends, which lost 3 bases and 1 base, there was a span of 19 bases. Germline loops: CDR1 SQVTM, CDR2 ANQGSEA. This CDR3 spans 16 amino acids. As DNA, the CDR3 is TGCAGCGTTGACGATGCCAGGGGAGGAATTTCCTACGAGCAGTACTTC. This gives the protein CSVDDARGGISYEQYF.

This chain links TRBV7-9 with TRBJ1-1, with a possible D match to TRBD1 (6 bases). V lost 1 base and J lost 5, with 11 bases in between. There are 14 residues in the CDR3. Germline V gene data show CDR1 as SEHNR and CDR2 as FQNEAQ (reference sequence). The CDR3 reads CASSLDRAGTEAFF. The CDR3 bases are TGTGCCAGCAGCTTAGACAGGGCGGGAACTGAAGCTTTCTTT.

The V and J genes are TRBV7-2 and TRBJ2-5; D might be TRBD1 (5 bases). This CDR3 has 15 amino acids. Trimming pared 5 bases from V and 5 bases from J, leaving 18 bases between. Germline loops: CDR1 SGHTA, CDR2 FQGNSA. The CDR3 is CASSPHPGKTETQYF. The CDR3 coding sequence is TGTGCCAGCAGCCCCCACCCAGGGAAAACGGAGACCCAGTACTTC.

The rearrangement links TRBV7-7 to TRBJ2-7; 10 bases agree with TRBD2. With V trimmed by 2 bases and J by 5 bases, 6 bases remained unmatched. Germline loops: CDR1 SSHAT, CDR2 FNYEAQ (reference sequence). The CDR3 consists of 15 residues. Here the CDR3 DNA reads TGTGCCAGCAGCTTACAAGCGGGGGGGCCTGACGAGCAGTACTTC. The encoded protein is CASSLQAGGPDEQYF.

V is TRBV10-3 and J is TRBJ2-3; D gene unclear. The CDR3 length is 14 residues. Trimming cost V 0 bases and J 3 bases, with 7 bases left between them. Germline CDR1 reads ENHRY; CDR2 reads SYGVKD. The CDR3 DNA follows: TGTGCCATCAGTGAGTCTTTGGAGACAGATACGCAGTATTTT. Its protein is CAISESLETDTQYF.

The chain is built from TRBV7-8 and TRBJ1-2, with D possibly matching TRBD1 (5 bases). Germline V gives CDR1 SGHVS, CDR2 FQNEAQ. V lost 5 bases and J lost 0, with 16 bases in between. The CDR3 contains 16 residues. The CDR3 loop is CASSPVGTLANYGYTF. In DNA, the CDR3 is TGTGCCAGCAGCCCAGTGGGGACGCTAGCTAACTATGGCTACACCTTC.

This chain uses TRBV11-3 with TRBJ2-1; TRBD2 agrees at 10 bases. Germline lookup yields CDR1 SGHNT and CDR2 YENEEA. V trimming: 3 bases; J trimming: 2 bases; junction bases outside the gene matches: 1. This CDR3 contains 15 residues. The CDR3: CASSFSGGPYNEQFF. DNA for the CDR3: TGTGCCAGCAGCTTTAGCGGGGGGCCCTACAATGAGCAGTTCTTC.